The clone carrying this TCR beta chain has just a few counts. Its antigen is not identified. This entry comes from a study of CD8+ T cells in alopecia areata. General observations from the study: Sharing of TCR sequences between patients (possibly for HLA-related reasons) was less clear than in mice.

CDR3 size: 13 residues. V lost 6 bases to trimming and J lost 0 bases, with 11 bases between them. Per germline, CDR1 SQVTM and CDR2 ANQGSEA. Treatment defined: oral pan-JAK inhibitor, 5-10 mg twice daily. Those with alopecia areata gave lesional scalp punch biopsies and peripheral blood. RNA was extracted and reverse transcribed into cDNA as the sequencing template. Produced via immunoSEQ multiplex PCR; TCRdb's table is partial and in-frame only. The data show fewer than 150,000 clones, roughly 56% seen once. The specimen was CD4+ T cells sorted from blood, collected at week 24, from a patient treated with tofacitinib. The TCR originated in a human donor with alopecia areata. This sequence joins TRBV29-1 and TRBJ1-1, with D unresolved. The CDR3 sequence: CSVGWALNTEAFF. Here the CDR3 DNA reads TGCAGCGTGGGGTGGGCTTTGAACACTGAAGCTTTCTTT.